This T cell receptor beta chain originates from a study of T-cell reconstitution after alpha-beta-depleted transplantation in children. The CDR3 spans 12 residues. Unique molecular identifiers featured in how the TCRbeta library was prepared. One entry per CDR3 protein, called by TCRdb with MiXCR from the PCR reads. The table shows 300,000 to 400,000 distinct CDR3 sequences, with more than 10% occurring only once. The sequencing here drew on PBMCs, taken from the stem cell graft. This clonotype was sampled from a human donor who donated a stem cell graft to a child with Fanconi anemia. The chain links TRBV3-2 to TRBJ1-1; the tabulated D call, TRBD1, remains unverified against the DNA. TRBV3-2 is listed as a pseudogene. The CDR3 region has the DNA TGTGCCAGCTCCCCACAGGTCCCTGAGACTTTCTTT. This sequence encodes CASSPQVPETFF.